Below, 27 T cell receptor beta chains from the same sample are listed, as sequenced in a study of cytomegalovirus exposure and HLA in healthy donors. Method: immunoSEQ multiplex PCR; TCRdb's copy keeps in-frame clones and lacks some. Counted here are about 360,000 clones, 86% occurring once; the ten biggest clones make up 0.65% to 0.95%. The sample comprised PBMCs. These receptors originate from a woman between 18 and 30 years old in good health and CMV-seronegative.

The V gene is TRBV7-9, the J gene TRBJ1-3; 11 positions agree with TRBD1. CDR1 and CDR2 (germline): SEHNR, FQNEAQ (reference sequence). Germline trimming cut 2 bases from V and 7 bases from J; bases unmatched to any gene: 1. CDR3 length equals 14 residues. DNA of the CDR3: TGTGCCAGCAGCTTACGGGACAGGGGGAACACCATATATTTT. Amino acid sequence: CASSLRDRGNTIYF.

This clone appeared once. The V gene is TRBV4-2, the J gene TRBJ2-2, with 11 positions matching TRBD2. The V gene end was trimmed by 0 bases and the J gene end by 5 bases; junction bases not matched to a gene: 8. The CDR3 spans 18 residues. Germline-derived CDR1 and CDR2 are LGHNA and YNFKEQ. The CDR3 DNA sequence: TGTGCCAGCAGCCAAGATCTAGCGGGAGGCCCTAGGACCGGGGAGCTGTTTTTT. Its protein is CASSQDLAGGPRTGELFF.

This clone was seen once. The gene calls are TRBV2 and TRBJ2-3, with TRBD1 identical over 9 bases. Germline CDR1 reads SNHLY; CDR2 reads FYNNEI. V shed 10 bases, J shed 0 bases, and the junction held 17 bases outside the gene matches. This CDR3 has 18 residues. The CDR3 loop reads CAIELGQGPLSSTDTQYF. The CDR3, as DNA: TGTGCCATCGAGCTAGGACAGGGGCCCCTCTCTAGCACAGATACGCAGTATTTT.

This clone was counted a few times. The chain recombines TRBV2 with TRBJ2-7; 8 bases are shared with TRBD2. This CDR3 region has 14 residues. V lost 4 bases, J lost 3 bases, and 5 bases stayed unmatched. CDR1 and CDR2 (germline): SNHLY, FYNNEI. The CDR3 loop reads CASSGERGNYEQYF. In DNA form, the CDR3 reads TGTGCCAGCAGTGGGGAGCGGGGGAACTACGAGCAGTACTTC.

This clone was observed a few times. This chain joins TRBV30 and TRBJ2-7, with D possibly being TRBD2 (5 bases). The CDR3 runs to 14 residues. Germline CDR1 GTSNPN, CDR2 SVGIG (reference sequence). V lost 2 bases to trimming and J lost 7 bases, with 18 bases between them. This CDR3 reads CAWSTRTRGGEQYF. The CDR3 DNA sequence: TGTGCCTGGAGTACAAGGACTCGGGGTGGGGAGCAGTACTTC.

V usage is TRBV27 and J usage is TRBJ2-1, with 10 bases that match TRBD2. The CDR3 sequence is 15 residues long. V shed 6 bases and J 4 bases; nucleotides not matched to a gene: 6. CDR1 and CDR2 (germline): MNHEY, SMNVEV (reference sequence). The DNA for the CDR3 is TGTGCCAGCAGATACCTAGCGGGAGCGTACAATGAGCAGTTCTTC. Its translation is CASRYLAGAYNEQFF.

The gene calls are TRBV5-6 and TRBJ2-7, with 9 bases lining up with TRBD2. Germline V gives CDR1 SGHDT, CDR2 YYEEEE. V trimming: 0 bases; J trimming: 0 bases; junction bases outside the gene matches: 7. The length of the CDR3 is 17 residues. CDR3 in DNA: TGTGCCAGCAGCTTGGCTTTTCGGACTAGCGCCTCCTACGAGCAGTACTTC. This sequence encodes CASSLAFRTSASYEQYF. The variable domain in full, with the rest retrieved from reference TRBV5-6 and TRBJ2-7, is DAGVTQSPTHLIKTRGQQVTLRCSPKSGHDTVSWYQQALGQGPQFIFQYYEEEERQRGNFPDRFSGHQFPNYSSELNVNALLLGDSALYLCASSLAFRTSASYEQYFGPGTRLTVT.

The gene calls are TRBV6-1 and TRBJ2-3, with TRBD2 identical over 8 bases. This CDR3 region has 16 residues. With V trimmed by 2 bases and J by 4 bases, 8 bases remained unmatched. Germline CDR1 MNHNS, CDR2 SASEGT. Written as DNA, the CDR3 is TGTGCCAGCAGTGAATTGGTAGCGGGGTACGCAGATACGCAGTATTTT. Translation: CASSELVAGYADTQYF.

This CDR3 reads CASSLNPPETNYGYTF. In DNA, the CDR3 is TGCGCCAGCAGCTTGAATCCACCAGAAACTAACTATGGCTACACCTTC. The V and J genes are TRBV5-1 and TRBJ1-2; no reliable D call. V lost 1 base to trimming and J lost 0 bases, with 13 bases between them. CDR1 and CDR2 (germline): SGHRS, YFSETQ. The CDR3 consists of 16 residues.

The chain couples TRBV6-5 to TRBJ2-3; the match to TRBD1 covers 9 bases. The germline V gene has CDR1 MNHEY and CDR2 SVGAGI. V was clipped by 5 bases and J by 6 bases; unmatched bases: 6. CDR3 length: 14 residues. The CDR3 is CASSQRTGADTQYF. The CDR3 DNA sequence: TGTGCCAGCAGTCAAAGGACAGGGGCGGATACGCAGTATTTT.

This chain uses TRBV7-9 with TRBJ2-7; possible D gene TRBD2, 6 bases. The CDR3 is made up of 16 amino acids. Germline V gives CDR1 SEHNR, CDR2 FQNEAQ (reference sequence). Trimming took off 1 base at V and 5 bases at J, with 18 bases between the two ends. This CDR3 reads CASSLDVGTGVHEQYF. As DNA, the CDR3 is TGTGCCAGCAGCTTAGATGTAGGGACGGGGGTGCACGAGCAGTACTTC.

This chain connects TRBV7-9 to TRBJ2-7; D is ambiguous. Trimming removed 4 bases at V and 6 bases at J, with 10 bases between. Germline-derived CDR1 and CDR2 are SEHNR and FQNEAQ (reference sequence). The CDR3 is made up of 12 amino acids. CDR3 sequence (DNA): TGTGCCAGCAGCTCAAGACTCTCCGAGCAGTACTTC. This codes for CASSSRLSEQYF.

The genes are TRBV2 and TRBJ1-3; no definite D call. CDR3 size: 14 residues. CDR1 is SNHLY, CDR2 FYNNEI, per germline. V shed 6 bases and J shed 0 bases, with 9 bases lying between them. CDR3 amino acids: CASRTGYSGNTIYF. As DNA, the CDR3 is TGTGCCAGCAGGACGGGGTACTCTGGAAACACCATATATTTT.

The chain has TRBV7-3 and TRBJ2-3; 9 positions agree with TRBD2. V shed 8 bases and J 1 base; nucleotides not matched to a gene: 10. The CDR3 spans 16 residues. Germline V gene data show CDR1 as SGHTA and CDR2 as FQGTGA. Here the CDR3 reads CASSPLVAGGTDTQYF. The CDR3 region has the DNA TGTGCCAGCTCCCCCCTTGTAGCGGGGGGCACAGATACGCAGTATTTT.

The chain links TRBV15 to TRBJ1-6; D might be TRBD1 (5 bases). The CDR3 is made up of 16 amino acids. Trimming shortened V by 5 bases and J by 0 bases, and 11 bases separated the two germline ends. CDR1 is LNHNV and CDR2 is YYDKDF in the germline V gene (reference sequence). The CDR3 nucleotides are TGTGCCACCAGCCGCGGGGCGGACTCCTATAATTCACCCCTCCACTTT. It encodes CATSRGADSYNSPLHF.

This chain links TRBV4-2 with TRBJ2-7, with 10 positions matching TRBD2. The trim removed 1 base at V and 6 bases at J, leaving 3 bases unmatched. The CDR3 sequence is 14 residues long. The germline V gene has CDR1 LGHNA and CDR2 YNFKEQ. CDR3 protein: CASSQVLAGAEQYF. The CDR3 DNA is TGTGCCAGCAGCCAAGTCCTAGCGGGGGCCGAGCAGTACTTC.

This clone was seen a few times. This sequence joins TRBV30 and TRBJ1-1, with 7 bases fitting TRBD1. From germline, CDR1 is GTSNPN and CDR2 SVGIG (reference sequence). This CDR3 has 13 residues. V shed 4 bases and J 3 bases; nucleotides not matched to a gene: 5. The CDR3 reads CAWKRQGYTEAFF. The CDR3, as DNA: TGTGCCTGGAAGCGACAGGGATACACTGAAGCTTTCTTT.

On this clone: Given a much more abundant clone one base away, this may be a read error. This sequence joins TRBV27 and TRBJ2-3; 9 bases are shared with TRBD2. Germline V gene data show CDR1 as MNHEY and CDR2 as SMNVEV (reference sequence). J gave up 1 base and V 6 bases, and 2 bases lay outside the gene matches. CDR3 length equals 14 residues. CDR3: CASSASGGTDTQYF. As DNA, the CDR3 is TGTGCCAGCAGCGCTAGCGGGGGCACAGATACGCAGTATTTT.

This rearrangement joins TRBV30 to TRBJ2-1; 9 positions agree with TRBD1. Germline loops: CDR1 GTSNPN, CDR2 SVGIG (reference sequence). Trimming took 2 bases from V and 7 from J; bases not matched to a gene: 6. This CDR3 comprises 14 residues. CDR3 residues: CAWSRTGDANEQFF. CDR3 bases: TGTGCCTGGAGTCGGACAGGGGATGCGAATGAGCAGTTCTTC.

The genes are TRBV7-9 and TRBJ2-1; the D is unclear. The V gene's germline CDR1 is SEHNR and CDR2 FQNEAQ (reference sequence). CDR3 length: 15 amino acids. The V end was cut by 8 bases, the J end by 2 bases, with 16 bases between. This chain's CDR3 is CASGGSRKTYNEQFF. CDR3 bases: TGTGCCAGCGGCGGATCACGTAAAACCTACAATGAGCAGTTCTTC.

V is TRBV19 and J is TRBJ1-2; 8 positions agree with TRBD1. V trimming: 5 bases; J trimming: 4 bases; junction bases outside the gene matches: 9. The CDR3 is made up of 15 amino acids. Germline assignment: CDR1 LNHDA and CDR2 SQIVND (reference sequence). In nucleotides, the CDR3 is TGTGCCAGTAGTCCGTACAGGGGGGAGTTCTATGGCTACACCTTC. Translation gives CASSPYRGEFYGYTF.

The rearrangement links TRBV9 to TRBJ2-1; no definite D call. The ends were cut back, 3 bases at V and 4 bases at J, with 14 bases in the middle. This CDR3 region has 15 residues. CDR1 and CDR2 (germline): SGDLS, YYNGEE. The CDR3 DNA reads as TGTGCCAGCAGCGGAGGAGCTCCCGGATACAATGAGCAGTTCTTC. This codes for CASSGGAPGYNEQFF.

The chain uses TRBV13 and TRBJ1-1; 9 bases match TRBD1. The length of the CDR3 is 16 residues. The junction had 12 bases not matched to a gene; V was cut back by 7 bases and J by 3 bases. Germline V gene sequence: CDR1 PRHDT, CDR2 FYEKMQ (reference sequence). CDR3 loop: CASISYRGLAYTEAFF. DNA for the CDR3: TGTGCCAGCATCTCTTACAGGGGGCTGGCGTACACTGAAGCTTTCTTT.

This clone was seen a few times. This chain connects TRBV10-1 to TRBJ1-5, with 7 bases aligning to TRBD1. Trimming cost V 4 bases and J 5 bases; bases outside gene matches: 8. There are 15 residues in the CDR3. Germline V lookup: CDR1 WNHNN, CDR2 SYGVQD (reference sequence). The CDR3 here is CASSVEGANDQPQHF. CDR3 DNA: TGCGCCAGCAGTGTAGAGGGGGCGAATGATCAGCCCCAGCATTTT.

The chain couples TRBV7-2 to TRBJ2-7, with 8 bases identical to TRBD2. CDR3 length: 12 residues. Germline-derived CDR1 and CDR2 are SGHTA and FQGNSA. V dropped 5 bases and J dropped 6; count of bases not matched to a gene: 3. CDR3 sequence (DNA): TGTGCCAGCAGCCCGGGGGGGCGCGAGCAGTACTTC. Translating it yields CASSPGGREQYF.

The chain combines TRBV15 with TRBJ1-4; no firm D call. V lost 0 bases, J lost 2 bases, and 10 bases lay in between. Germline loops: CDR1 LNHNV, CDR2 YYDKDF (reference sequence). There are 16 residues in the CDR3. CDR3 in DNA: TGTGCCACCAGCAGAGACCTAGGAAGTACTAATGAAAAACTGTTTTTT. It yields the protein CATSRDLGSTNEKLFF.

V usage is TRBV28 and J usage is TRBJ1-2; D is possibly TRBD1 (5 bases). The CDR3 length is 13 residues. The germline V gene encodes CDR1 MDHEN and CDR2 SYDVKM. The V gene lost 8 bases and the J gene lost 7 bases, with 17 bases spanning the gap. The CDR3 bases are TGTGCCAGCGGCCCCGCGAGGGGAGGTGGCTACACCTTC. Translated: CASGPARGGGYTF.